This passage covers 23 T cell receptor beta chains from one sample sequenced in a study of T cells in narcolepsy listed by TCRdb under 2018. The library was generated by the immunoSEQ multiplex PCR assay. TCRdb took this table from immuneACCESS and kept in-frame rearrangements with V and J called. Such tables lack part of the clones; where checked against another copy, unresolved V genes explain under half of the gap, and the rest is unexplained. The sample yields tens of thousands of clones; 90% to 95% were counted once. The ten largest clones represent about 1.2% of the sample. The source material was CD45RA- memory CD4+ T cells from PBMCs. The sample's cell subset or site, from its label and the paper: memory T cells sorted ex vivo from peripheral blood. The receptors derive from a human donor with narcolepsy.

J is TRBJ1-2 and V is TRBV4-2; D is unresolved. This CDR3 spans 15 amino acids. Germline V gene data show CDR1 as LGHNA and CDR2 as YNFKEQ. The V end lost 0 bases, the J end lost 4 bases, and 12 bases lay between the germline ends. The CDR3 spells CASSQDYAQPYGYTF. In DNA form, the CDR3 reads TGTGCCAGCAGCCAAGATTATGCCCAGCCCTATGGCTACACCTTC.

This chain uses TRBV6-6 with TRBJ1-5; no definite D call. The CDR3 is 13 residues long. V was pared by 2 bases and J by 1 base, with 3 bases between. Germline assignment: CDR1 MNHNY and CDR2 SVGAGI (reference sequence). The CDR3 DNA follows: TGTGCCAGCAGTTACGTCAGCAATCAGCCCCAGCATTTT. Its translation is CASSYVSNQPQHF.

This chain links TRBV1 with TRBJ2-7. TRBV1 is tagged as a pseudogene. The CDR3 has 13 residues. The CDR3 DNA follows: TGCACCAGCAGCCCCTGGAACGCCTACGAGCAGTACTTC. As protein: CTSSPWNAYEQYF.

V and J are TRBV6-5 and TRBJ2-1; unclear D gene. Trimming pared 6 bases from V and 4 bases from J, leaving 13 bases between. This CDR3 has 14 residues. Germline V gene lookup returns CDR1 MNHEY and CDR2 SVGAGI. CDR3 loop: CASRSLDSYNEQFF. CDR3 sequence (DNA): TGTGCCAGCAGGTCTCTAGATTCGTACAATGAGCAGTTCTTC.

Of note for this clone: An end of the junction differs from the germline gene, which may be a read error. The V call is TRBV7-2, the J call TRBJ2-5; the D is unclear. Germline V gives CDR1 SGHTA, CDR2 FQGNSA. The CDR3 runs 13 residues. The CDR3 DNA sequence: TGTGCCAGCAACTTATACGGGCGAGAGACCCAGTACTTC. It yields the protein CASNLYGRETQYF.

V usage is TRBV7-2 and J usage is TRBJ1-5; tentative D call: TRBD1 (6 bases). The CDR3 is 14 amino acids. The V and J ends lost 5 bases and 2 bases respectively, with 10 bases between them. Germline values: CDR1 SGHTA, CDR2 FQGNSA. This CDR3 is CASSPRQGNQPQHF. The CDR3 DNA reads as TGTGCCAGCAGCCCCCGACAGGGCAATCAGCCCCAGCATTTT.

This clone was seen only once. V gene TRBV4-2 combines with J gene TRBJ1-2, with a weak D call TRBD1 (5 bases). The CDR3 covers 14 residues. Germline V gene data show CDR1 as LGHNA and CDR2 as YNFKEQ. Between the trimmed V and J ends, which lost 3 bases and 5 bases, there was a span of 13 bases. DNA of the CDR3: TGTGCCAGCAGCCAGTCCGGGACCCAATATGGCTACACCTTC. Residues: CASSQSGTQYGYTF.

This sequence joins TRBV6-6 and TRBJ2-3; possible D gene TRBD1, 5 bases. Germline loops: CDR1 MNHNY, CDR2 SVGAGI (reference sequence). Trimming took off 6 bases at V and 6 bases at J, with 7 bases between the two ends. The CDR3 sequence is 11 residues long. The CDR3 region has the DNA TGTGCCAGCAGCCCAGGGGATACGCAGTATTTT. Translated, it gives CASSPGDTQYF.

This chain joins TRBV6-1 and TRBJ2-7, with D tentatively TRBD1 (6 bases). The length of the CDR3 is 15 residues. Germline CDR1 and CDR2: MNHNS and SASEGT. Trimming removed 6 bases at V and 2 bases at J, with 17 bases between. In nucleotides, the CDR3 is TGTGCCAGCAGGCAACGGGACACCCAAACCTACGAGCAGTACTTC. Translating gives CASRQRDTQTYEQYF.

CDR3 amino acids: CASRPWEPNYGYTF. The CDR3 DNA is TGTGCCAGCAGACCCTGGGAACCTAACTATGGCTACACCTTC. V gene TRBV6-5 combines with J gene TRBJ1-2, with D unresolved. The CDR3 has 14 residues. Trimming pared 6 bases from V and 0 bases from J, leaving 11 bases between. Germline-derived CDR1 and CDR2 are MNHEY and SVGAGI.

Notes on this clone: The CDR3 carries no conserved terminal phenylalanine or tryptophan, so it likely arises from a read error. This chain links TRBV9 with TRBJ1-2; possible D gene TRBD1, 6 bases. This CDR3 has 16 amino acids. V lost 0 bases and J lost 4, with 16 bases in between. Germline V gene data show CDR1 as SGDLS and CDR2 as YYNGEE. CDR3 in amino acids: CASSVGSGWTAYGYTL. CDR3 DNA sequence: TGTGCCAGCAGCGTAGGCTCGGGCTGGACAGCCTATGGCTACACCCTC.

The rearrangement joins TRBV7-9 to TRBJ2-2, with D perhaps matching TRBD1 or TRBD2 (5 bases each). The CDR3 has 15 amino acids. V shed 4 bases and J shed 4 bases, with 13 bases lying between them. CDR1 and CDR2 (germline): SEHNR, FQNEAQ (reference sequence). CDR3 coding DNA: TGTGCCAGCAGCTCATGGACGGGACCCACCGGGGAGCTGTTTTTT. This codes for CASSSWTGPTGELFF.

The rearrangement joins TRBV21-1 to TRBJ1-4. TRBV21-1 is labeled a pseudogene. There are 15 residues in the CDR3. The CDR3 spells CASSNEGQGFEKLFF. For the CDR3, the DNA is TGTGCCAGCAGCAATGAGGGTCAGGGTTTTGAAAAACTGTTTTTT.

This chain joins TRBV30 and TRBJ1-1; D is unclear. The CDR3 loop spans 13 amino acids. The germline V gene has CDR1 GTSNPN and CDR2 SVGIG (reference sequence). V shed 2 bases and J shed 12 bases, with 19 bases lying between them. In DNA, the CDR3 is TGTGCCTGGAGTTCCGTGGACGGCCTGCTTTCTTTCTTT. Translation gives CAWSSVDGLLSFF.

This chain uses TRBV19 with TRBJ2-3; D perhaps matches TRBD1 (6 bases). The V end lost 7 bases, the J end lost 8 bases, and 16 bases lay between the germline ends. Germline CDR1 is LNHDA and CDR2 is SQIVND (reference sequence). The CDR3 extends over 13 amino acids. The CDR3 DNA follows: TGTGCCAGTACCCAGGGGACCGCCGGTACGCAGTATTTT. Its translation is CASTQGTAGTQYF. Filled out from reference TRBV19 and TRBJ2-3, the complete variable domain reads DGGITQSPKYLFRKEGQNVTLSCEQNLNHDAMYWYRQDPGQGLRLIYYSQIVNDFQKGDIAEGYSVSREKKESFPLTVTSAQKNPTAFYLCASTQGTAGTQYFGPGTRLTVL.

The chain recombines TRBV6-1 with TRBJ1-2; the D is unclear. Germline assignment: CDR1 MNHNS and CDR2 SASEGT. This CDR3 comprises 12 residues. Between the trimmed V and J ends, which lost 7 bases and 4 bases, there was a span of 10 bases. In DNA form, the CDR3 reads TGTGCCAGCAAAGAAGCAAGCTATGGCTACACCTTC. Encoded protein: CASKEASYGYTF.

The V call is TRBV6-1, the J call TRBJ1-1, with D tentatively TRBD1 (5 bases). CDR3 size: 13 residues. Trimming took 8 bases from V and 3 from J, leaving 13 bases between them. Germline V CDR1 and CDR2: MNHNS, SASEGT. For the CDR3, the DNA is TGTGCCAGCCTAAGGGGATCGGACACTGAAGCTTTCTTT. Amino acid sequence: CASLRGSDTEAFF.

The rearrangement uses TRBV5-4 and TRBJ2-5; 13 positions agree with TRBD2. This CDR3 has 16 residues. Germline V lookup: CDR1 SGHNT, CDR2 YYREEE (reference sequence). With 4 bases clipped from V and 1 base from J, the junction kept 4 bases outside the gene matches. The chain's CDR3 is CASSLGLAGAQETQYF. CDR3 DNA: TGTGCCAGCAGCCTCGGACTAGCGGGAGCCCAAGAGACCCAGTACTTC. Variable domain in full (rest from reference TRBV5-4 and TRBJ2-5): ETGVTQSPTHLIKTRGQQVTLRCSSQSGHNTVSWYQQALGQGPQFIFQYYREEENGRGNFPPRFSGLQFPNYSSELNVNALELDDSALYLCASSLGLAGAQETQYFGPGTRLLVL.

This chain links TRBV29-1 with TRBJ2-7, with D perhaps being TRBD1 or TRBD2 (5 bases each). Trimming stripped 0 bases from V and 3 bases from J, with 15 bases between. Germline CDR1 is SQVTM and CDR2 is ANQGSEA. The CDR3 spans 15 residues. The CDR3 nucleotides are TGCAGCGTTGAAGATTCGGGGACGGCCGTCTACGAGCAGTACTTC. Its protein product is CSVEDSGTAVYEQYF.

V gene TRBV7-9 combines with J gene TRBJ2-5; no reliable D call. This CDR3 is built from 15 residues. Trimming stripped 5 bases from V and 5 bases from J, with 18 bases between. CDR1 SEHNR and CDR2 FQNEAQ come from the germline V gene (reference sequence). The chain's CDR3 is CASSPRPLESETQYF. The CDR3 DNA sequence: TGTGCCAGCAGCCCTCGGCCCTTGGAATCGGAGACCCAGTACTTC. Full variable domain (rest looked up from reference TRBV7-9 and TRBJ2-5): DTGVSQNPRHKITKRGQNVTFRCDPISEHNRLYWYRQTLGQGPEFLTYFQNEAQLEKSRLLSDRFSAERPKGSFSTLEIQRTEQGDSAMYLCASSPRPLESETQYFGPGTRLLVL.

The chain is built from TRBV10-2 and TRBJ2-5, with D possibly matching TRBD1 (6 bases). Gene TRBJ2-7 matches the end of the DNA better, so the J call may be wrong. This CDR3 spans 17 amino acids. CDR1 is WSHSY and CDR2 is SAAADI in the germline V gene. The CDR3 nucleotides read TGCGCCAGCAGTGATTTGACAGGCTTTAGTATCTCCTACGAGCAGTACTTC. It is translated as CASSDLTGFSISYEQYF.

The J gene is TRBJ2-1, the V gene TRBV7-3; TRBD2 is a possible D gene (6 bases). There are 13 residues in the CDR3. Germline V lookup: CDR1 SGHTA, CDR2 FQGTGA. Trimming left V 2 bases short and J 15 bases short, with 17 bases between. As DNA, the CDR3 is TGTGCCAGCAGCTTAGTTTGGGGGGAGTTAGTGTTCTTC. It specifies CASSLVWGELVFF.

This rearrangement joins TRBV28 to TRBJ2-3; 7 nucleotides agree with TRBD1. The CDR3 sequence is 16 residues long. Trimming took 6 bases from V and 4 from J; bases not matched to a gene: 13. Per germline, CDR1 MDHEN and CDR2 SYDVKM. CDR3 coding DNA: TGTGCCAGCAGGGTAGGGGGCTCCCTCCCCGCAGATACGCAGTATTTT. Protein sequence: CASRVGGSLPADTQYF. Full variable domain (missing parts from reference TRBV28 and TRBJ2-3): DVKVTQSSRYLVKRTGEKVFLECVQDMDHENMFWYRQDPGLGLRLIYFSYDVKMKEKGDIPEGYSVSREKKERFSLILESASTNQTSMYLCASRVGGSLPADTQYFGPGTRLTVL.